This T cell receptor beta chain was captured by sequencing in a study of blood T cell repertoires in COVID-19. The CDR3 covers 19 residues. After removal of 2 bases from V and 4 bases from J, the junction contained 16 bases not matched to a gene. Germline-derived CDR1 and CDR2 are MGHRA and YSYEKL. Authors' methods: Estimation of nucleated cell counts was performed using reference gene primer amplification. The assay was immunoSEQ multiplex PCR, and TCRdb's table has in-frame clones only and misses some. The V and J calls and clone size were taken over from that table, and D and trimming were inferred from the DNA. Of about 140,000 clones listed, more than 65% are singletons. This clone was observed once.

This clonotype was obtained from a human donor in a cohort sampled during active COVID-19. The chain combines TRBV4-1 with TRBJ2-2; 7 bases map to TRBD1. Specimen: peripheral blood. The CDR3 sequence is CASSQKLIWQGDLTGELFF. CDR3 nucleotide sequence: TGCGCCAGCAGCCAAAAGTTAATCTGGCAGGGGGACCTCACCGGGGAGCTGTTTTTT.